Listed here are 25 T cell receptor gamma chains from one sample, sequenced in a study of γδ T cells in repeated Plasmodium falciparum infection. TCRdb reanalysed the multiplex PCR reads with CATT. Of 20,000 to 30,000 gamma-chain clones listed, around 3% are singletons. Bulk repertoires came from Vgamma9/Vdelta2+ or Vdelta2-negative gammadelta T cells flow-sorted from PBMC. Sequenced material: gamma-delta T cells from blood. The receptor set was obtained from a pool of human donors (malaria-infected and uninfected, not separated).

With respect to this clone: TCRdb's protein, taken from a much larger clone, differs from this DNA's translation at residue 11, likely owing to a read error; the protein displayed comes from the DNA. Here the CDR3 DNA reads TGTGCCACCTGGGACAGGCGGGGTTATAAGGAACTCTTT. Its translation: CATWDRRGYKELF. The J segment was not called; the V segment is TRGV5. The V gene's germline CDR1 is VINAFY and CDR2 YDVSNSKD. The CDR3 runs to 13 residues.

This clone was picked up many times. The amino acid sequence in TCRdb belongs to a much larger clone and departs from this DNA's translation at residue 11, likely a sequencing read error; the sequence shown is translated from the DNA. With the J gene uncalled, the V gene is TRGV9. Per the germline V gene, CDR1 is GITISATS and CDR2 is ISYDGTV (reference sequence). There are 13 residues in the CDR3. CDR3 sequence (DNA): TGTGCCTTGTGGGAGGTGTACTGTTATAAGGAACTCTTT. This encodes CALWEVYCYKELF.

This chain uses TRGV4 with TRGJ1 or TRGJ2. TCRdb gives no J gene; it was assigned here by matching the DNA to germline. This CDR3 region has 16 residues. V lost 0 bases to trimming and J lost 9 bases; unmatched junction nucleotides: 17. The V gene's germline CDR1 is EGSTGY and CDR2 YDSYTSSV. CDR3 sequence reads: CATWDGPSPLHSKKLF. The CDR3 bases are TGTGCCACCTGGGATGGGCCTTCACCCTTACACTCTAAGAAACTCTTT.

The table lists this clone with many counts. A read error likely explains why the TCRdb protein, taken from a much larger clone, differs from this DNA's translation at residue 8; the protein shown is translated from the DNA. The chain recombines TRGV8 with TRGJ1 or TRGJ2. TCRdb gives no J gene; it was assigned here by matching the DNA to germline. Trimming cost V 5 bases and J 4 bases; bases outside gene matches: 11. The CDR3 is made up of 14 amino acids. From germline, CDR1 is VENAVY and CDR2 YDSYNSRV. The CDR3 loop is CATWVLRAYYKKLF. CDR3 nucleotides: TGTGCCACCTGGGTTCTGCGGGCCTATTATAAGAAACTCTTT.

This clone was counted many times. The TCRdb protein, from a much larger clone, departs from this DNA's translation at residue 6, likely by read error; the protein shown derives from the DNA. The rearrangement uses TRGV3 and TRGJP2. The J gene, not given by TCRdb, was assigned here from a germline match of the nucleotide sequence. This CDR3 is built from 13 residues. CDR1 VTNTFY and CDR2 YDVSTARD come from the germline V gene (reference sequence). The V and J ends lost 0 bases and 10 bases, in that order; junction bases with no gene match: 5. CDR3 region: CATWDRWRWIKTF. In nucleotides, the CDR3 is TGTGCCACCTGGGACAGGTGGCGTTGGATCAAGACGTTT.

With respect to this clone: TCRdb's protein for this DNA is that of a much larger clone and differs from the translation at residue 3, likely a read error; the protein shown is the DNA translation. The chain links TRGV9 to TRGJ1 or TRGJ2. The J gene, missing from TCRdb, was assigned here through DNA to germline matching. CDR1 GITISATS and CDR2 ISYDGTV come from the germline V gene (reference sequence). CDR3 size: 18 residues. The DNA for the CDR3 is TGTGCCTCGTGGGAGGTGCACTATGGACTAGGGAATTATTATAAGAAACTCTTT. Translation: CASWEVHYGLGNYYKKLF.

This clone was observed at least ten times. This DNA's translation and the protein TCRdb lists, from a much larger clone, do not match at residue 6, likely due to a read error; the protein shown is translated from the DNA. The genes are TRGV9 and TRGJP1. TCRdb offers no J gene call, so here the DNA was matched to germline to obtain one. The V gene's germline CDR1 is GITISATS and CDR2 ISYDGTV (reference sequence). After removal of 2 bases from V and 5 bases from J, the junction contained 14 bases not matched to a gene. This CDR3 region has 17 residues. The CDR3 loop is CALWEAFSQRTGWFKIF. In DNA form, the CDR3 reads TGTGCCTTGTGGGAGGCCTTTTCCCAAAGGACTGGTTGGTTCAAGATATTT.

As to this clone: TCRdb's listed protein matches a much larger clone and diverges from this DNA's translation at residue 14, likely through a read error; the protein shown comes from the DNA. The DNA for the CDR3 is TGTGCCTTGTGGGAGGTGCGAAAAGAGTTGGGCAAAAAAAGCAAGGTATTT. Protein sequence: CALWEVRKELGKKSKVF. The gene calls are TRGV9 and TRGJP. TCRdb leaves out the J gene; it was filled in here by matching the DNA to germline. Germline V lookup: CDR1 GITISATS, CDR2 ISYDGTV (reference sequence). The CDR3 has 17 residues.

A note on this clone: TCRdb assigns this DNA the protein of a much larger clone, which departs from its translation at residue 3; this likely reflects a read error, and the protein shown comes from translating the DNA. The rearrangement links TRGV2 to TRGJ1 or TRGJ2. The J gene is absent in TCRdb and was assigned here via DNA matching to germline. The CDR3 has 14 amino acids. The germline V gene encodes CDR1 EGSNGY and CDR2 YDSYNSKV. CDR3 sequence: CAAWDGHVRYKKLF. The CDR3 nucleotides are TGTGCCGCCTGGGACGGGCACGTAAGGTATAAGAAACTCTTT.

This clone came up many times. This may be a read error: a much more frequent sequence differs by one nucleotide. The V call is TRGV9, the J call TRGJ1 or TRGJ2. The J gene, absent from TCRdb, was called here by matching the DNA to germline. The germline V gene encodes CDR1 GITISATS and CDR2 ISYDGTV (reference sequence). V was pared by 5 bases and J by 12 bases, with 13 bases of the junction left unmatched. CDR3 size: 12 residues. The CDR3 spells CALWGRRSRKLF. The CDR3 bases are TGTGCCTTGTGGGGGCGGCGAAGCAGGAAACTCTTT.

Turning to this clone: TCRdb attributes to this sequence the protein of a much larger clone, which differs from the DNA translation at residue 3; a read error is likely, and the protein displayed is translated from the DNA. In the same sample, other DNA sequences code for this CDR3. This rearrangement joins TRGV9 to TRGJ1 or TRGJ2. Here the J gene came from matching the DNA to germline, since TCRdb omits it. CDR3 length: 11 amino acids. Germline V gene sequence: CDR1 GITISATS, CDR2 ISYDGTV (reference sequence). CDR3 in amino acids: CASWEVRKKLF. The CDR3 DNA reads TGTGCCTCGTGGGAGGTCAGGAAGAAACTCTTT.

This clone was counted at least ten times. With a far larger clone one base away, a read error is the likely cause. Other DNA sequences in the same sample also yield this CDR3. Called V gene: TRGV8; the J gene was not called. Per germline, CDR1 VENAVY and CDR2 YDSYNSRV. CDR3 length: 12 amino acids. The CDR3 loop reads CATWDRPWKKLF. In nucleotides, the CDR3 is TGTGCCACCTGGGATAGGCCGTGGAAGAAGCTCTTT.

On this clone itself: The TCRdb record carries a much larger clone's protein, which differs from this DNA's translation at residue 10; a read error is the likely cause, and the protein listed here is the DNA translation. The chain uses TRGV4 and TRGJ1 or TRGJ2. The J gene, absent from TCRdb, was called here by matching the DNA to germline. The CDR3 runs to 13 residues. Germline lookup yields CDR1 EGSTGY and CDR2 YDSYTSSV. CDR3 region: CATWDGLRYEKLF. DNA of the CDR3: TGTGCCACCTGGGATGGGCTGCGTTATGAGAAACTCTTT.

This clone was recorded a few times. The protein given by TCRdb reflects a much larger clone and differs at residue 11 from this DNA's translation, likely from a read error; the protein shown is the DNA's translation. The rearrangement joins TRGV9 to TRGJP1. TCRdb does not report a J gene; here it was assigned by matching the DNA to germline references. CDR1 and CDR2 from the germline V gene are GITISATS and ISYDGTV (reference sequence). CDR3 size: 17 residues. This CDR3 reads CALWDHREYTAGWFKIF. The CDR3 coding sequence is TGTGCCTTGTGGGACCACAGGGAATATACCGCTGGTTGGTTCAAGATATTT.

This clone was observed a few times. TCRdb attributes to this sequence the protein of a much larger clone, which differs from the DNA translation at residue 8; a read error is likely, and the protein displayed is translated from the DNA. This rearrangement joins TRGV3 to TRGJ1 or TRGJ2. Here the J gene was assigned by germline matching of the DNA, as TCRdb has none. The CDR3 length is 17 residues. The V segment lost 0 bases and the J segment 0 bases; nucleotides outside the gene matches: 11. Germline lookup yields CDR1 VTNTFY and CDR2 YDVSTARD (reference sequence). CDR3 DNA sequence: TGTGCCACCTGGGACAGGCGACATCCCGTGAATTATTATAAGAAACTCTTT. It is translated as CATWDRRHPVNYYKKLF.

This clone occurred many times. The protein held in TCRdb is that of a much larger clone and does not match this DNA's translation at residue 12, likely because of a read error; the protein shown is translated from the DNA. V usage is TRGV9 and J usage is TRGJ1 or TRGJ2. This CDR3 has 15 residues. The V gene's germline CDR1 is GITISATS and CDR2 ISYDGTV (reference sequence). The CDR3, as DNA: TGTGCCTTGTGGGAGCTCGACCCTTTTTGTTATAGGAAACTCTTT. Amino acid sequence: CALWELDPFCYRKLF.

As regards this clone: Given a far larger clone just one base away, this is likely a sequencing read error. At the DNA level, this CDR3 is encoded by other sequences in the same sample as well. No call exists for the J gene, whereas the V gene is TRGV9. Germline-derived CDR1 and CDR2 are GITISATS and ISYDGTV (reference sequence). This CDR3 spans 17 amino acids. The CDR3 DNA reads as TGTGCCTTGTGGGAGGAGAGGGGAGAGTTGGGCAAAAAAATCAAGGTATTC. Protein product: CALWEERGELGKKIKVF.

The sample holds many counts of this clone. TCRdb pairs this DNA with a much larger clone's protein that differs at residue 7, likely a read error; the protein shown was translated from the DNA. This chain joins TRGV9 and TRGJ1 or TRGJ2. The J gene comes from matching the DNA to germline here; TCRdb lacks it. Germline loops: CDR1 GITISATS, CDR2 ISYDGTV (reference sequence). Losses at the gene ends were 2 bases for V and 2 bases for J; bases not matched to a gene: 6. The CDR3 is 14 residues long. The CDR3 bases are TGTGCCTTGTGGGAGGCAGGAGATTATTATAAGAAACTCTTT. Translated: CALWEAGDYYKKLF.

The rearrangement joins TRGV4 to TRGJ1 or TRGJ2. Here the J gene came from matching the DNA to germline, since TCRdb omits it. With 1 base clipped from V and 6 bases from J, the junction kept 33 bases outside the gene matches. Germline V gives CDR1 EGSTGY, CDR2 YDSYTSSV. The CDR3 extends over 22 amino acids. The CDR3 DNA sequence: TGTGCCACCTGGGATGGAGTTCCCCTGCGGGTGGGATTATACGGGTACCCTTATAAGAAACTCTTT. Translation: CATWDGVPLRVGLYGYPYKKLF.

Comment on this clone: The amino acid sequence in TCRdb belongs to a much larger clone and departs from this DNA's translation at residue 7, likely a sequencing read error; the sequence shown is translated from the DNA. The chain is built from TRGV4 and TRGJ1 or TRGJ2. TCRdb records no J gene; here it was assigned by comparing the DNA to germline. With 4 bases clipped from V and 1 base from J, the junction kept 16 bases outside the gene matches. The CDR3 contains 17 residues. Germline V gene lookup returns CDR1 EGSTGY and CDR2 YDSYTSSV. This CDR3 is CATWDGDSRANYYKKLF. The CDR3, as DNA: TGTGCCACCTGGGACGGAGATTCCCGTGCCAATTATTATAAGAAACTCTTT.

In its sample, this clone was seen many times. This sample includes further DNA sequences coding for the same CDR3. This rearrangement joins TRGV8 to TRGJP2. Germline values: CDR1 VENAVY, CDR2 YDSYNSRV. This CDR3 is built from 15 residues. V trimming: 4 bases; J trimming: 0 bases; junction bases outside the gene matches: 5. The chain's CDR3 is CATWEPDSSDWIKTF. CDR3 in DNA: TGTGCCACCTGGGAGCCCGATAGTAGTGATTGGATCAAGACGTTT.

In its sample, this clone was seen many times. A far larger clone is one nucleotide away, so this likely arose from a read error. V gene TRGV3 combines with J gene TRGJ1 or TRGJ2. The J gene, left out of TCRdb, was set here by checking the DNA against germline. This CDR3 comprises 12 residues. The germline V gene has CDR1 VTNTFY and CDR2 YDVSTARD (reference sequence). Unmatched junction bases numbered 5, after V lost 2 bases and J lost 7 bases. The CDR3 sequence is CATWDTYYKKLF. The CDR3 DNA sequence: TGTGCCACCTGGGACACCTACTATAAGAAACTCTTT.

In its sample, this clone was seen many times. The translation of this DNA and the TCRdb protein of a much larger clone differ at residue 4, probably owing to a read error; the protein shown here is translated from the DNA. The chain is built from TRGV4 and TRGJ1 or TRGJ2. Because TCRdb records no J gene, it was assigned here through a match of the DNA to germline. In germline, CDR1 is EGSTGY, CDR2 YDSYTSSV. The CDR3 has 13 residues. CDR3 bases: TGTGCCACCCGGGATAACCCTATCTATAAGAAACTCTTT. It codes for CATRDNPIYKKLF.

Remarks on this clone: TCRdb's entry gives the protein of a much larger clone, which mismatches this DNA's translation at residue 11, likely from a read error; the protein reported here is translated from the DNA. J is TRGJP and V is TRGV9. In the absence of a J gene in TCRdb, the DNA was matched to germline to assign it here. The CDR3 loop spans 17 amino acids. The V gene's germline CDR1 is GITISATS and CDR2 ISYDGTV (reference sequence). CDR3 in amino acids: CALWEVREELSKKIKVF. In DNA, the CDR3 is TGTGCCTTGTGGGAGGTGCGGGAAGAGTTGAGCAAAAAAATCAAGGTATTT.

This clone was seen a handful of times. With only one base between it and a far larger clone, this is likely a read error. It is unclear where the CDR3 begins or ends on the DNA, so no DNA is shown, and the CDR3 is as TCRdb lists it. The V gene corresponds to TRGV5; no J gene was called. The CDR3 has 32 amino acids, counting both end residues. Looked up from germline, CDR1 is VINAFY and CDR2 is YDVSNSKD. CDR3 amino acids: CATWDRLGIIRNSLAVEQHLLSQVSIGRIQHF.